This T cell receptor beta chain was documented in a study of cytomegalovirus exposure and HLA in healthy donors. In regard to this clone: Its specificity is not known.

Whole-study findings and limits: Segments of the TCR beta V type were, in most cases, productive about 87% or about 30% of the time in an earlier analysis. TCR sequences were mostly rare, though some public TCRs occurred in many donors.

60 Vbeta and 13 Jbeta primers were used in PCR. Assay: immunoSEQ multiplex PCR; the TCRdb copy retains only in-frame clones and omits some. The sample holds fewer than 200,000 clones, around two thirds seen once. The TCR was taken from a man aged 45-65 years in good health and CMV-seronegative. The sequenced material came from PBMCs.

CDR3 nucleotide sequence: TGCAGCCCTCTAAATCGGGAGACCCAGTACTTC. It specifies CSPLNRETQYF. The J gene is TRBJ2-5, the V gene TRBV20-1; D unresolved. The germline CDR1 and CDR2 sequences are DFQATT and SNEGSKA (reference sequence). The CDR3 covers 11 residues.